The clone carrying this TCR beta chain was counted at least ten times. Its antigen is unidentified. This sample's time point: newly diagnosed GD, antithyroid drugs for less than 3 months. Extracted PBMC RNA gave rise to the TCR library. American Thyroid Association guidelines were used to diagnose Graves' disease. Approximately 8.2-milliliter peripheral blood samples went into EDTA tubes. The data belong to a study of regulatory T cells in long-lasting Graves disease. The wider study: Recently diagnosed Graves' patients had received antithyroid drugs for under 3 months. Points from the study as a whole: Patients whose Graves' disease persisted exhibited lower TCR diversity than those newly diagnosed.

V dropped 0 bases and J dropped 0 bases, with 6 bases sitting between them. The CDR3 runs 14 residues. Germline V gene data show CDR1 as DFQATT and CDR2 as SNEGSKA (reference sequence). For TCR beta, libraries came from iRepertoire HTBI primers and Arm-PCR of CDR3 regions. TCRdb fed the multiplex PCR reads into MiXCR, producing one record per CDR3 protein. This sample has about 400,000 distinct CDR3 sequences, with 15% to 17% found just once. Sequencing was performed on peripheral blood mononuclear cells (PBMCs), taken at new diagnosis, from a patient treated with antithyroid drugs. V gene TRBV20-1 combines with J gene TRBJ2-1; D gene uncertain. The TCR was taken from a female donor with Graves disease. The CDR3 region has the DNA TGCAGTGCTAGAGACCCACCCTCCTACAATGAGCAGTTCTTC. Residues: CSARDPPSYNEQFF.